This TCR beta chain was captured in a study of T cell responses to AZD1222 COVID-19 vaccine (dated by TCRdb to about 2021). Regarding the study in general: AZD1222 recipients given second doses at about 4 weeks or at about 12 weeks were pooled, since spike-specific TCR depth and breadth were not found to differ between the two schedules. A total of 240 or so trial participants underwent TCR sequencing, of whom about 210 had received two doses of AZD1222 and around 25 had received two doses of the MenACWY control vaccine. Trial participants were enrolled by age into 18-55, 56-69 and 70-plus year subgroups, with approximately 150, 28 and 58 TCR-sequenced participants respectively. Findings and caveats that apply to the study as a whole: The 56-69-year group was small, and its depth increase did not reach significance, likely because of low power. CD4 TCRs associated with the vaccine covered the entire spike protein, and the dominant responses were in regions 160-218 and 743-854. Conclusions about previously exposed vaccinees are limited because only five to seven AZD1222 recipients were SARS-CoV-2 seropositive at baseline. Reportedly, close to half of the unique spike-specific TCRs recognized epitopes lying outside the regions that are mutated in the B.1.351 and B.1.1.7 variants. A significant rise in spike-specific TCR breadth and depth was observed after two AZD1222 doses relative to day 0 and relative to MenACWY recipients. Most participants were white British and females outnumbered males, and the authors suggested that clonal diversity may have been underestimated. No day 14 peak-response samples were available, so repertoires were characterized only after the peak T cell response.

Points on this clone: Its antigen is not yet known. Base qualities are missing; no much larger clone stands one base away.

The CDR3 regions of human TCRbeta chains were analyzed by immunosequencing. For the original study's pipeline: Repertoire TCRs were matched against a reference library of SARS-CoV-2-specific TCRs generated with the MIRA antigen-specificity platform. Breadth meant the fraction of unique TCRs that were SARS-CoV-2-associated, whereas depth meant the fraction of total T cells that were SARS-CoV-2-associated. Using the MIRA data, each spike-specific TCR was mapped to the spike region that the TCR reacts to and placed in a CD4 or CD8 class. Log10-transformed breadth and depth values were compared by one-way ANOVA with Sidak's multiple comparisons tests. Here the immuneACCESS table is served through TCRdb, limited to in-frame sequences with V and J called. Missing clones are a known gap in these copies; in checked studies unresolved V genes cover under half, and the rest lacks a known reason. The DNA was the basis for D and trimming; V, J and clone size are from that table. Recorded for this sample are more than 50,000 clones; roughly 90% of them occurred a single time. Jointly, the top ten make up 1.5% to 2.5% of the sample.

The CDR3 has 15 amino acids, counting the end cysteine and phenylalanine. Only the CDR3 region is kept as DNA, spanning 45 bases read in frame from base 1. Sequences MDHEN (CDR1) and SYDVKM (CDR2) are obtained from the germline V gene. Trimming leaves V shorter by 3 bases and J shorter by 4 bases, with the junction holding 5 bases beyond the gene matches. The meaning of the sample's time point label: baseline before first vaccination. Vaccinee samples came from UK trials COV001 and COV002, including a single-blind randomized controlled phase 2/3 trial of AZD1222 (ChAdOx1 nCoV-19) in healthy adults. Trial participant PBMC samples were collected at day 0 and day 28 after the second dose for TCRbeta chain sequencing.

Sequencing was performed on peripheral blood, taken on day 0 of AZD1222 vaccination. The source is an adult in good health. Recombination linked TRBV28 to TRBJ2-1, and 8 junction bases match TRBD2. The CDR3 loop reads CASSFGREAYNEQFF. The DNA is TGTGCCAGCAGTTTCGGGCGGGAGGCTTACAATGAGCAGTTCTTC.